This TCR beta chain comes out of a study of T cells after yellow fever vaccination (dated by TCRdb to about 2019). Looking at the study overall: Libraries from fractions with low cell numbers were prepared with the SMART-Seq v4 Ultra Low Input RNA kit. Two healthy male donors made up the cohort, one aged 18 to 30 years and the other aged 30 to 39 years. Blood was collected at multiple timepoints before and after primary and secondary immunization, and bulk PBMC replicates and cell subsets were isolated. To follow T-cell clones before and after both primary and booster YFV17D yellow fever vaccination, bulk TCR alpha and beta repertoires underwent longitudinal sequencing.

The cysteine opens and the phenylalanine closes a CDR3 of 15 amino acids. Here the CDR3 DNA is all that survives: 45 bases in frame from base 1. CDR1 KGHDR and CDR2 SFDVKD are derived from the germline V gene. The V and J ends are trimmed by 4 bases and 6 bases, leaving 15 bases between them. As concerns this clonotype: The antigen it recognizes is unknown. No base qualities exist here, and no much larger clone lies one base off it.

TCR cDNA was synthesized by 5'RACE template switching, which introduced a universal primer site and unique molecular identifiers. cDNA synthesis was primed from both the TCR alpha and TCR beta constant segments. Library amplification involved two PCR steps, and the second step added sample barcodes and sequencing adapters. Sequencing of libraries was performed on Illumina HiSeq 2500 (2x100 bp) or NovaSeq (2x150 bp). In the authors' own workflow: Demultiplexing of reads and collapsing into UMI consensus sequences were performed with MIGEC, and V(D)J alignment was carried out with MiXCR. Clonotypes responding to the vaccine were identified with edgeR on replicate PBMC samples, with the criteria of FDR below 0.01 and a log2 fold change above 5 up to day 15. Each bulk clonotype received a CD4 or CD8 identity based on whether the sequenced CD4 or CD8 repertoire contained that clonotype at higher abundance. Using fastp at Q25 and MiXCR, TCRdb reprocessed the public reads and kept productive beta chains. Identical CDR3 proteins give one entry, which carries the most common genes and DNA. V and J calls and clone size were set by TCRdb, not the authors. This sample holds a few hundred thousand distinct CDR3 sequences; around a tenth were observed only once. The ten largest clones add up to around 18% of the sample.

Beyond this particular receptor, the publication reports: After the booster, most of the clones that had expanded following primary vaccination were detected again (almost 98% of CD4 and 80% to 90% of CD8), which suggests that memory was broadly maintained. A small share of clonotypes occurred in both CD4 and CD8 compartments, likely arising from convergent recombination. Compared with the primary T-cell response, the secondary T-cell response was weaker but faster, peaking on day 5 rather than day 15. Because the study included only a couple of donors, the extent to which the findings can be generalized is limited. Computational filtering was needed because FACS-sorted repertoires could contain abundant contaminating clonotypes from the bulk population.

Read against the paper, the sample's treatment or condition label means: live attenuated yellow fever vaccine strain. At each blood-draw timepoint, two biological replicates of bulk PBMCs were collected. PBMCs were isolated from peripheral blood using a standard Ficoll-Paque protocol. TriZol was used to extract RNA from bulk PBMCs, CD4 and CD8 fractions, and dextramer-positive and dextramer-negative fractions. The TCR comes from a man between 18 and 29 years old who received the YFV17D yellow fever vaccine. The chain joins TRBV24-1 to TRBJ2-1, and the D gene may be TRBD1, 7 bases matching. Sample: PBMCs, taken on the day of the first yellow fever vaccination. Here the CDR3 is given as CATSDLQGRINEQFF. The DNA sequence reads TGTGCCACCAGTGACTTACAGGGGAGGATCAATGAGCAGTTCTTC.